The 14 T cell receptor beta chains below were found in one sample sequenced in a study of cytomegalovirus exposure and HLA in healthy donors. It was with 60 Vbeta and 13 Jbeta primers that the PCR ran. Measured with immunoSEQ multiplex PCR; TCRdb has only the in-frame clones, and not every one. The data contain about 98,000 clones, around 81% of them singletons. Input material: PBMCs. The source of these receptors is a female donor in good health and CMV-seropositive.

This CDR3 reads CASSPGQGEKLFF. CDR3 in DNA: TGTGCCAGCAGCCCGGGACAGGGTGAAAAACTGTTTTTT. V and J are TRBV7-6 and TRBJ1-4; 9 positions match TRBD1. V was clipped by 5 bases and J by 7 bases; unmatched bases: 2. Per germline, CDR1 SGHVS and CDR2 FNYEAQ. The CDR3 is 13 amino acids.

As regards this clone: Other nucleotide sequences from this sample produce the same CDR3. V is TRBV7-3 and J is TRBJ1-1; the match to TRBD1 covers 8 bases. Per germline, CDR1 SGHTA and CDR2 FQGTGA. Unmatched junction bases numbered 3, after V lost 5 bases and J lost 1 base. The length of the CDR3 is 14 residues. The CDR3 here is CASSPGQGNTEAFF. For the CDR3, the DNA is TGTGCCAGCAGCCCAGGACAGGGGAACACTGAAGCTTTCTTT.

This chain connects TRBV19 to TRBJ1-5; TRBD1 might be the D (5 bases). Between the trimmed V and J ends, which lost 10 bases and 2 bases, there was a span of 9 bases. Germline CDR1 LNHDA, CDR2 SQIVND (reference sequence). This CDR3 has 12 amino acids. In nucleotides, the CDR3 is TGTGCCACAGGGTTTGGCAATCAGCCCCAGCATTTT. Its protein is CATGFGNQPQHF. The variable domain in full, with the rest retrieved from reference TRBV19 and TRBJ1-5, is DGGITQSPKYLFRKEGQNVTLSCEQNLNHDAMYWYRQDPGQGLRLIYYSQIVNDFQKGDIAEGYSVSREKKESFPLTVTSAQKNPTAFYLCATGFGNQPQHFGDGTRLSIL.

This chain joins TRBV19 and TRBJ1-2; D remains unclear. Germline V lookup: CDR1 LNHDA, CDR2 SQIVND (reference sequence). CDR3 length: 14 amino acids. The V end was cut by 0 bases, the J end by 7 bases, with 12 bases between. The CDR3 DNA follows: TGTGCCAGTAGTATAGATCTATTCCGGGGTGGCTACACCTTC. Residues: CASSIDLFRGGYTF.

The V gene is TRBV5-1, the J gene TRBJ2-7; no clear D gene. The CDR3 has 12 amino acids. Per the germline V gene, CDR1 is SGHRS and CDR2 is YFSETQ. V was trimmed by 1 base and J by 1 base, leaving 3 bases between them. CDR3 nucleotide sequence: TGCGCCAGCAGCTTGACTTCCTACGAGCAGTACTTC. It yields the protein CASSLTSYEQYF.

This chain connects TRBV5-4 to TRBJ1-2, with D unresolved. This CDR3 contains 13 residues. Between the trimmed V and J ends, which lost 1 base and 2 bases, there was a span of 6 bases. From germline, CDR1 is SGHNT and CDR2 YYREEE (reference sequence). The CDR3 DNA reads as TGTGCCAGCAGCTTGCCGGGGAACTATGGCTACACCTTC. This translates into CASSLPGNYGYTF.

V is TRBV11-3 and J is TRBJ1-1; D may be TRBD1 (5 bases). Germline V gives CDR1 SGHNT, CDR2 YENEEA. CDR3 length: 15 residues. V was pared by 4 bases and J by 4 bases, with 16 bases between. The CDR3 bases are TGTGCCAGCAGCTCGGGGGGGGTTCGGGGCACTGAAGCTTTCTTT. Protein sequence: CASSSGGVRGTEAFF.

The chain carries TRBV19 and TRBJ2-1; D gene ambiguous. The CDR3 totals 12 residues. The germline gives CDR1 LNHDA, CDR2 SQIVND (reference sequence). V was trimmed by 3 bases and J by 7 bases, leaving 7 bases between them. CDR3 DNA: TGTGCCAGTAGTATGACGACAAATGAGCAGTTCTTC. It translates to CASSMTTNEQFF.

This clone was recorded a few times. V gene TRBV19 combines with J gene TRBJ1-4; perhaps TRBD1 as D (6 bases). V was trimmed by 4 bases and J by 8 bases, leaving 20 bases between them. Germline lookup yields CDR1 LNHDA and CDR2 SQIVND (reference sequence). CDR3 length: 16 amino acids. The CDR3, as DNA: TGTGCCAGTAGTAACCTCCGGGACAAAGAGGAGGAAAAACTGTTTTTT. Its translation: CASSNLRDKEEEKLFF.

The V call is TRBV11-2, the J call TRBJ2-1, with 7 bases that match TRBD1. CDR1 and CDR2 from the germline V gene are SGHAT and FQNNGV. CDR3 size: 14 residues. Trimming cost V 5 bases and J 9 bases; bases outside gene matches: 10. CDR3 sequence (DNA): TGTGCCAGCAGCGCACCAAGTACAGGGGCTGAGCAGTTCTTC. Its translation is CASSAPSTGAEQFF.

The chain links TRBV20-1 to TRBJ1-1; D is unresolved. The germline gives CDR1 DFQATT, CDR2 SNEGSKA (reference sequence). V was shortened by 5 bases and J by 8 bases, with 12 bases between the two germline ends. The CDR3 totals 11 residues. CDR3 DNA: TGCAGTGCTTCCTCCAGGCCCGAAGCTTTCTTT. Its translation is CSASSRPEAFF.

The rearrangement uses TRBV6-5 and TRBJ2-3; D may be TRBD1 (5 bases). V gave up 7 bases and J gave up 0 bases, with 14 bases separating them. The CDR3 has 15 residues. CDR1 and CDR2 (germline): MNHEY, SVGAGI. CDR3: CASTGFGASTDTQYF. The CDR3 nucleotides read TGTGCCAGCACCGGGTTTGGGGCTAGCACAGATACGCAGTATTTT.

V usage is TRBV5-4 and J usage is TRBJ1-6, with a tentative D call TRBD1 (6 bases). The CDR3 is 15 residues long. V lost 3 bases to trimming and J lost 7 bases, with 14 bases between them. Germline lookup yields CDR1 SGHNT and CDR2 YYREEE (reference sequence). The CDR3 reads CASSSRQERNSPLHF. The CDR3 DNA is TGTGCCAGCAGCTCCCGACAGGAACGGAATTCACCCCTCCACTTT.

The J gene is TRBJ1-1, the V gene TRBV4-1; D possibly corresponds to TRBD1 (5 bases). This CDR3 is 15 amino acids long. Germline CDR1 and CDR2: MGHRA and YSYEKL. With 0 bases removed from V and 2 bases from J, the gap between germline ends came to 10 bases. The CDR3: CASSQESGANTEAFF. The CDR3 DNA sequence: TGCGCCAGCAGCCAAGAGAGTGGGGCAAACACTGAAGCTTTCTTT.